These 31 T cell receptor beta chains came from one sample sequenced in a study of blood T cell repertoires in COVID-19. Measured with immunoSEQ multiplex PCR; TCRdb has only the in-frame clones, and not every one. The sample has some 160,000 clones, approximately 91% seen once. Sequences were obtained from peripheral blood. These receptors all come from a young man with COVID-19, enrolled during active disease.

J is TRBJ1-5 and V is TRBV7-2; TRBD1 matches 8 bases. The length of the CDR3 is 16 residues. In germline, CDR1 is SGHTA, CDR2 FQGNSA. Trimming took 0 bases from V and 4 from J; bases not matched to a gene: 5. CDR3 sequence reads: CASSLAIRQGNQPQHF. For the CDR3, the DNA is TGTGCCAGCAGCTTAGCGATTCGACAGGGGAATCAGCCCCAGCATTTT.

The CDR3 here is CASSAPLAGAATQYF. The CDR3 DNA reads TGTGCCAGCAGCGCCCCGCTAGCGGGAGCGGCTACGCAGTATTTT. The chain combines TRBV9 with TRBJ2-3; 10 bases are a match to TRBD2. CDR3 size: 15 residues. Germline loops: CDR1 SGDLS, CDR2 YYNGEE. The V segment lost 3 bases and the J segment 8 bases; nucleotides outside the gene matches: 9.

V and J are TRBV25-1 and TRBJ1-6; 7 bases align to TRBD1. The CDR3 sequence is 15 residues long. Germline V gives CDR1 MGHDK, CDR2 SYGVNS. J was trimmed by 7 bases and V by 1 base; bases with no gene match: 4. The CDR3 sequence is CASSEWDRQNSPLHF. The CDR3 DNA reads as TGTGCCAGCAGTGAATGGGACAGACAAAATTCACCCCTCCACTTT.

A single count supports this clone. This chain links TRBV3-1 (or the pseudogene TRBV3-2) with TRBJ1-4; 9 nucleotides match TRBD1. Unmatched junction bases numbered 2, after V lost 2 bases and J lost 4 bases. CDR1 and CDR2 (germline): LGHDT, YNNKEL (reference sequence). CDR3 length: 15 residues. CDR3 protein: CASSQLDRGNEKLFF. The CDR3 nucleotides read TGTGCCAGCAGCCAACTGGACAGGGGTAATGAAAAACTGTTTTTT.

The CDR3 nucleotides read TGTGCCAGCAGTTCTCGGGTCTTAGGCTATGGCTACACCTTC. This encodes CASSSRVLGYGYTF. V is TRBV27 and J is TRBJ1-2; no reliable D call. CDR1 and CDR2 (germline): MNHEY, SMNVEV (reference sequence). The V end lost 4 bases, the J end lost 4 bases, and 13 bases lay between the germline ends. The CDR3 is made up of 14 amino acids.

The chain couples TRBV5-1 to TRBJ1-5, with D possibly being TRBD1 (6 bases). This CDR3 region has 15 residues. V shed 4 bases and J shed 3 bases, with 14 bases lying between them. From germline, CDR1 is SGHRS and CDR2 YFSETQ. CDR3 loop: CASSAQGGSNQPQHF. DNA of the CDR3: TGCGCCAGCAGCGCTCAAGGGGGTTCCAATCAGCCCCAGCATTTT.

The rearrangement uses TRBV7-9 and TRBJ1-2; no reliable D call. This CDR3 comprises 15 residues. CDR1 and CDR2 from the germline V gene are SEHNR and FQNEAQ (reference sequence). Trimming took off 5 bases at V and 7 bases at J, with 20 bases between the two ends. The CDR3 is CASSSGGGREGGYTF. The CDR3 region has the DNA TGTGCCAGCAGCAGCGGAGGCGGCCGGGAGGGTGGCTACACCTTC.

This sequence joins TRBV29-1 and TRBJ2-3; D ambiguous. This CDR3 is 10 amino acids long. CDR1 and CDR2 (germline): SQVTM, ANQGSEA. V was clipped by 6 bases and J by 6 bases, with 7 bases between them. The CDR3 nucleotides are TGCAGCGTCCGCCGGGATACGCAGTATTTT. This codes for CSVRRDTQYF.

V usage is TRBV6-2 or TRBV6-3 and J usage is TRBJ1-5; D uncertain. V was shortened by 6 bases and J by 1 base, with 10 bases between the two germline ends. CDR3 length: 14 amino acids. Per the germline V gene, CDR1 is MNHEY and CDR2 is SVGEGT. CDR3 nucleotide sequence: TGTGCCAGCAGCACCTGGAGGAGCAATCAGCCCCAGCATTTT. Protein: CASSTWRSNQPQHF.

This clone was seen more than once but under ten times. The chain recombines TRBV11-3 with TRBJ1-4; TRBD1 aligns across 7 bases. The CDR3 runs to 15 residues. Trimming cost V 0 bases and J 5 bases; bases outside gene matches: 3. Germline CDR1 is SGHNT and CDR2 is YENEEA. For the CDR3, the DNA is TGTGCCAGCAGCTTAGAGACAGGGACAAATGAAAAACTGTTTTTT. Amino acid sequence: CASSLETGTNEKLFF.

The chain couples TRBV9 to TRBJ2-7, with 7 bases that match TRBD1. Per the germline V gene, CDR1 is SGDLS and CDR2 is YYNGEE. This CDR3 is 17 amino acids long. V lost 4 bases and J lost 0; bases outside the gene matches: 13. CDR3 region: CASSSPARGPSSYEQYF. Here the CDR3 DNA reads TGTGCCAGCAGCTCTCCAGCGAGGGGGCCCAGCTCCTACGAGCAGTACTTC.

This chain connects TRBV9 to TRBJ2-3, with TRBD1 identical over 9 bases. CDR1 SGDLS and CDR2 YYNGEE come from the germline V gene. The CDR3 sequence is 16 residues long. The trim removed 3 bases at V and 5 bases at J, leaving 10 bases unmatched. The CDR3 spells CASSAPGQGPRDTQYF. The CDR3 nucleotides are TGTGCCAGCAGCGCTCCGGGACAGGGTCCCCGAGATACGCAGTATTTT. The full variable domain, in which reference TRBV9 and TRBJ2-3 provide the parts outside the CDR3, is DSGVTQTPKHLITATGQRVTLRCSPRSGDLSVYWYQQSLDQGLQFLIQYYNGEERAKGNILERFSAQQFPDLHSELNLSSLELGDSALYFCASSAPGQGPRDTQYFGPGTRLTVL.

The genes are TRBV7-9 and TRBJ2-7, with D possibly matching TRBD1 (5 bases). Germline V gene data show CDR1 as SEHNR and CDR2 as FQNEAQ (reference sequence). V lost 5 bases and J 0 bases, leaving 14 bases between the germline ends. The CDR3 runs 15 residues. CDR3 DNA: TGTGCCAGCAGCCGGCAGGGCTTGATCTCCTACGAGCAGTACTTC. Translated, it gives CASSRQGLISYEQYF.

Concerning this clone: The germline gene is not matched at one end of the junction; a read error may be the cause. The chain recombines TRBV9 with TRBJ2-3; the match to TRBD2 covers 13 bases. Germline V gives CDR1 SGDLS, CDR2 YYNGEE. The CDR3 covers 15 residues. CDR3 DNA: TGTGCCAGCAGCCGGACTAGCGGGAGCATAGATACGCAGTATTTT. Translation gives CASSRTSGSIDTQYF.

As regards this clone: The junction differs from germline at one of its ends, possibly a read error. The rearrangement uses TRBV5-1 and TRBJ1-4, with 8 positions matching TRBD1. The CDR3 is made up of 14 amino acids. The germline V gene has CDR1 SGHRS and CDR2 YFSETQ. CDR3 amino acids: CASSLAGGDEKLLF. The CDR3 region has the DNA TGCGCCAGCAGCTTGGCAGGGGGCGATGAAAAACTGCTTTTT.

This rearrangement joins TRBV3-1 (or the pseudogene TRBV3-2) to TRBJ1-6; no firm D call. The germline CDR1 and CDR2 sequences are LGHDT and YNNKEL (reference sequence). The V end was cut by 0 bases, the J end by 7 bases, with 7 bases between. The CDR3 is made up of 14 amino acids. CDR3 bases: TGTGCCAGCAGCCAAGACAGATGGAATTCACCCCTCCACTTT. This translates into CASSQDRWNSPLHF.

The chain is built from TRBV7-9 and TRBJ2-1; 11 nucleotides line up with TRBD2. Looked up from germline, CDR1 is SEHNR and CDR2 is FQNEAQ (reference sequence). This CDR3 has 19 amino acids. V shed 0 bases and J 2 bases; nucleotides not matched to a gene: 9. As DNA, the CDR3 is TGTGCCAGCAGCTTAGCGCTACTAGCGGGAGTTAGGGCCTACAATGAGCAGTTCTTC. This translates into CASSLALLAGVRAYNEQFF.

The genes are TRBV5-4 and TRBJ2-5; D perhaps matches TRBD1 (6 bases). Germline V gene sequence: CDR1 SGHNT, CDR2 YYREEE (reference sequence). The CDR3 is 16 residues long. V shed 4 bases and J shed 3 bases, with 19 bases lying between them. The CDR3 reads CASSPYRVGGKETQYF. The CDR3 region has the DNA TGTGCCAGCAGCCCCTACAGGGTTGGTGGAAAAGAGACCCAGTACTTC.

V usage is TRBV5-1 and J usage is TRBJ1-2; 7 bases map to TRBD1. This CDR3 has 16 residues. J gave up 2 bases and V 0 bases, and 7 bases lay outside the gene matches. Germline V lookup: CDR1 SGHRS, CDR2 YFSETQ. The CDR3 loop reads CASSLEGTATNYGYTF. The CDR3 DNA sequence: TGCGCCAGCAGCTTGGAGGGGACAGCCACAAACTATGGCTACACCTTC. The full variable domain, rest sourced from reference TRBV5-1 and TRBJ1-2, is KAGVTQTPRYLIKTRGQQVTLSCSPISGHRSVSWYQQTPGQGLQFLFEYFSETQRNKGNFPGRFSGRQFSNSRSEMNVSTLELGDSALYLCASSLEGTATNYGYTFGSGTRLTVV.

The count of this clone is one. The V and J genes are TRBV7-8 and TRBJ2-7; D perhaps matches TRBD2 (5 bases). The CDR3 loop spans 15 amino acids. Germline lookup yields CDR1 SGHVS and CDR2 FQNEAQ. V dropped 6 bases and J dropped 2 bases, with 17 bases sitting between them. CDR3 sequence: CASRLSGSRAYEQYF. CDR3 in DNA: TGTGCCAGCAGGTTGTCAGGTTCGAGGGCCTACGAGCAGTACTTC.

V is TRBV7-3 and J is TRBJ2-3, with 15 bases matching TRBD2. The CDR3 sequence is 15 residues long. In germline, CDR1 is SGHTA, CDR2 FQGTGA. The V gene end was trimmed by 5 bases and the J gene end by 3 bases; junction bases not matched to a gene: 0. Here the CDR3 reads CASSGLAGGTDTQYF. CDR3 nucleotide sequence: TGTGCCAGCAGCGGACTAGCGGGAGGGACAGATACGCAGTATTTT.

CDR3 sequence: CASSVEDRPGNTIYF. The CDR3 nucleotides are TGTGCCAGCAGCGTAGAGGACAGGCCTGGAAACACCATATATTTT. The J gene is TRBJ1-3, the V gene TRBV9; 7 nucleotides agree with TRBD1. Germline loops: CDR1 SGDLS, CDR2 YYNGEE. Germline trimming cut 0 bases from V and 2 bases from J; bases unmatched to any gene: 2. The CDR3 spans 15 residues.

This chain links TRBV18 with TRBJ1-5, with D perhaps matching TRBD1 (6 bases). The CDR3 runs to 13 residues. Trimming pared 6 bases from V and 5 bases from J, leaving 11 bases between. Germline CDR1 and CDR2: KGHSH and LQKENI. The CDR3: CASSQGGDQPQHF. The CDR3 DNA sequence: TGTGCCAGCTCCCAAGGGGGGGATCAGCCCCAGCATTTT.

The gene calls are TRBV2 and TRBJ2-7; D gene uncertain. Germline V lookup: CDR1 SNHLY, CDR2 FYNNEI. Deletions cut 6 bases from V and 1 base from J, with 13 bases between. The length of the CDR3 is 14 residues. The CDR3 bases are TGTGCCAGCAGCCTGGCGAGGAGATCCTACGAGCAGTACTTC. This gives the protein CASSLARRSYEQYF.

The chain has TRBV28 and TRBJ2-3; D may be TRBD1 (7 bases). The V gene's germline CDR1 is MDHEN and CDR2 SYDVKM. The CDR3 runs to 16 residues. V gave up 3 bases and J gave up 4 bases, with 17 bases separating them. The CDR3 DNA reads as TGTGCCAGCAGTTTTCCGGAGGGGGCAGCGGCAGATACGCAGTATTTT. Translating gives CASSFPEGAAADTQYF.

The count of this clone is one. The J gene is TRBJ1-2, the V gene TRBV25-1, with D possibly TRBD1 on 6 matching bases. Trimming left V 3 bases short and J 4 bases short, with 9 bases between. Germline CDR1 and CDR2: MGHDK and SYGVNS. The CDR3 length is 13 residues. In nucleotides, the CDR3 is TGTGCCAGCAGTGAGGGACACTTCTATGGCTACACCTTC. It translates to CASSEGHFYGYTF.

The chain recombines TRBV5-1 with TRBJ1-2; no firm D call. The CDR3 covers 15 residues. Germline values: CDR1 SGHRS, CDR2 YFSETQ. Trimming shortened V by 0 bases and J by 5 bases, and 14 bases separated the two germline ends. DNA of the CDR3: TGCGCCAGCAGCTTGGACGGTAGCGGGGTATATGGCTACACCTTC. This sequence encodes CASSLDGSGVYGYTF.

The chain couples TRBV6-5 to TRBJ1-5; 9 nucleotides agree with TRBD1. The V segment lost 5 bases and the J segment 7 bases; nucleotides outside the gene matches: 6. Germline V CDR1 and CDR2: MNHEY, SVGAGI. The CDR3 spans 14 residues. DNA for the CDR3: TGTGCCAGCAGTCGGGACAGGGAGGTCCAGCCCCAGCATTTT. This gives the protein CASSRDREVQPQHF.

This clone occurred a few times. The rearrangement links TRBV4-3 to TRBJ2-1; TRBD2 matches 9 bases. The CDR3 sequence is 16 residues long. With V trimmed by 0 bases and J by 5 bases, 5 bases remained unmatched. Germline CDR1 reads LGHNA; CDR2 reads YSLEER. CDR3 nucleotides: TGCGCCAGCAGCCAAGAGGGGACTAGCATTGACAATGAGCAGTTCTTC. Its protein is CASSQEGTSIDNEQFF.

The rearrangement uses TRBV29-1 and TRBJ2-2; 8 bases are a match to TRBD2. The germline V gene encodes CDR1 SQVTM and CDR2 ANQGSEA. J gave up 5 bases and V 4 bases, and 3 bases lay outside the gene matches. There are 13 residues in the CDR3. The CDR3: CSVGGGRTGELFF. CDR3 coding DNA: TGCAGCGTTGGCGGGGGGCGAACCGGGGAGCTGTTTTTT.

To note about this clone: This sample includes further DNA sequences coding for the same CDR3. The chain employs TRBV7-2 and TRBJ1-2; D gene ambiguous. V lost 5 bases to trimming and J lost 8 bases, with 9 bases between them. This CDR3 has 11 amino acids. CDR1 SGHTA and CDR2 FQGNSA come from the germline V gene. The CDR3, as DNA: TGTGCCAGCAGCCCCGGGTACGGCTACACCTTC. This encodes CASSPGYGYTF.